This T cell receptor (beta chain) was profiled in a study of cytomegalovirus exposure and HLA in healthy donors (dated by TCRdb to about 2017). Study-wide context: In an earlier analysis of 550 to 750 of the donors, approximately 300 Gb of sequence data and approximately 100 million unique TCR beta sequences from roughly 190 million T cells were reported. Around 330 gigabases of sequencing data and 91 million or so unique TCR sequences made up an early release that covered around 640 HLA-typed donors. The genetic ancestry cluster associated with self-reported Caucasian donors included 81% of the roughly 380 genotyped donors. The study aimed to test whether signatures of past pathogen exposure could be identified by cataloging public T cell receptors. Using immunosequencing, the study profiled T cell repertoires from 500 to 800 subjects and related those repertoires to cytomegalovirus serostatus. In addition to the first cohort of about 650 subjects, a separate validation cohort of 120 different subjects was used. To predict cytomegalovirus infection status, the study brought together high-throughput TCR immunosequencing, statistical association of individual TCRs with disease status, and machine learning. A later analysis re-analyzed previously published TCR beta repertoires from approximately 700 donors and added high-resolution HLA genotyping to study TCR occurrence patterns. Rather than using new phenotypic data, the later analysis identified candidate immune exposures from TCR beta sequences and from how often those sequences occurred across donors. To decide whether each TCR beta V gene segment behaved as functional or pseudogenic, an earlier analysis of several hundred of the donors relied on high-throughput TCR beta sequencing. Donor age, sex, ethnicity and CMV serostatus were compiled together with the repertoire data. Genome-wide SNP genotypes for about 65% of the 666 donors were used in a later genetic analysis, which treated that subset as a discovery cohort. Every discovery cohort repertoire had been produced on one sequencing platform. Both class I and class II loci were covered by HLA typing, at four-digit resolution. Typing coverage differed by locus: A, B, C, DRB1 and DQB1 were typed in roughly 620-640 donors, DQA1 in about 560, DPA1 in some 610, and DPB1 in around 490. Several DR-DQ haplotypes were treated as single units for association and clustering because of strong linkage in the cohort. Across around 400 genotyped donors of the cohort, an average of approximately 220,000 unique TCR beta nucleotide sequences per donor were sequenced, and approximately 17% of those sequences were non-productive.

As concerns this clone: Its antigen remains unidentified. Base qualities are missing; no much larger clone stands one base away.

Here is what the overall study found, with its caveats: A later analysis found that most CMV-associated TCR beta chains appeared HLA-restricted, with HLA associations seemingly driven largely by CMV exposure. An association between a missense DCLRE1C variant and V-gene and J-gene trimming of TCR beta chains was found in a later genetic analysis and replicated in an independent cohort. Some IMGT-functional V segments, including TRBV6-2 and TRBV6-3, could not be distinguished by the 87-base-pair reads and were therefore excluded. When HLA alleles, especially DR and DQ, strongly co-occurred, TCR associations were difficult to assign to individual alleles. In the study, 164 TCR beta chains were listed as associated with cytomegalovirus. A further reported finding was that TCR beta sequences accurately predicted the HLA-A and HLA-B alleles for most subjects in the first cohort. A later genetic analysis reported fewer N-insertions in productive TCRs among donors in an Asian-associated ancestry cluster than the approximately 670-donor mean. For the cohort, immune exposure information was limited to CMV serostatus. This cohort had only TCR beta chains sequenced, and the lack of alpha or paired-chain data limited which features could be detected. Three of the identified cytomegalovirus-associated TCR beta chains were confirmed in vitro to be specific for cytomegalovirus antigens. Broadly in line with IMGT annotations, most TCR beta V segments showed up in productive rearrangements about 90% or about 30% of the time in an earlier analysis of a few hundred of the donors. It was suggested by the authors that the approach could potentially be generalized to other disease states and immunological phenotypes. A group of highly shared sequence variants was considered likely to be a technical artifact of the sequencing pipeline. A later analysis found that HLA-associated TCR beta chains were more clonally expanded and had lower generation probabilities than equally common non-associated chains. Because some donors lacked HLA typing at each locus, the association tests relied only on the typed subset. The classifier was reported to diagnose cytomegalovirus status with high specificity and sensitivity in both the original cohort and the validation cohort. In a later analysis, TCR association rates were found to vary across HLA loci, with the most associated TCRs seen for DRB1 alleles and the fewest for HLA-C alleles. Specific HLA alleles were associated with over 15,000 TCR beta sequences at a false discovery rate of 0.05 in a later analysis. Linkage disequilibrium might explain the correlated functional status among segregating V segments, but an unknown experimental factor could not be excluded. Most TCR sequences were observed very rarely across donors, whereas some public TCRs were present in many individuals. Presence/absence analyses assumed roughly uniform sequencing depth across donors, an assumption that may not hold. Several of the top co-occurrence clusters appeared to be linked to parvovirus B19, influenza, CMV and Epstein-Barr virus, according to a later analysis. Some 15 rarely observed V segments, including chromosome 9 orphons, were excluded from the earlier analysis of about 500 of the donors because counts were too low.

The cohort comprised around 700 healthy bone marrow donors. At the time of sampling, every cohort member was nominally healthy, though immune exposures that went unrecorded were likely present. The donor tested CMV seropositive and was one of the 289 seropositive cohort members. Every donor gave a peripheral blood sample, and the peripheral blood mononuclear cells from that sample were used for TCR beta sequencing. Genomic DNA extraction from the blood cell samples was performed with the Qiagen DNeasy Blood Extraction Kit. Libraries were made using the immunoSEQ multiplex PCR assay. A mixture of 60 forward primers for TCR Vbeta segments and 13 reverse primers for TCR Jbeta segments was used in the multiplex PCR. A multiplex PCR assay on genomic DNA amplified the CDR3 region of rearranged TCR beta genes. The Illumina HiSeq System was used to sequence the amplified TCR beta libraries as 87-base-pair reads. Under the source paper's analysis protocol: Across the 600 to 700 repertoires, a later analysis counted 75 million to 90 million unique TCR beta chains, roughly 11 million of which were shared by at least two donors. To remove PCR and sequencing errors, raw reads were error-corrected and collapsed into unique sequences using a nearest-neighbor algorithm that merged closely related sequences. Alignment of CDR3 sequences to IMGT reference sequences was used to assign V, D and J gene segments. For a sequence to be retained, a match of at least six nucleotides was required to both a V gene segment and a J gene segment. Rearrangements were called productive when the CDR3 lacked stop codons and stayed in frame with V and J; all others were non-productive. CDR3 was defined by IMGT convention, running from the second conserved V-encoded cysteine to the conserved J-encoded phenylalanine. The earlier analysis of around 640 of the donors excluded sequences that lacked an unambiguous match to a single V gene segment. In an earlier analysis of 500 to 750 of the donors, V segments were called functional above 56.7% productive rearrangements and were called segregating when the between-donor standard deviation exceeded 5%. A statistical classification framework was built to diagnose cytomegalovirus status from the catalog of TCR beta chain sequences. In a later analysis, V and J genes were assigned by comparing TCR nucleotide sequences against IMGT/GENE-DB human TR gene sequences. A later analysis assigned CDR3 sequences and most-parsimonious VDJ recombination scenarios with the TCRdist pipeline. In a later analysis, every TCR beta chain was defined by the combination of its CDR3 amino acid sequence and its V-gene family, and reads without a unique V-gene family were dropped. In a later analysis, nearly 600 highly shared, low-generation-probability nucleotide sequences were removed to address suspected cross-contamination and a sequencing artifact. For each public chain, a later analysis derived a clonal expansion index from normalized ranks of inferred template counts within each repertoire. In a later analysis, generation probabilities were computed using a VDJ recombination model fitted to out-of-frame rearrangements, and the results were checked against IGoR. Hypergeometric tests were used in a later analysis to score TCR-TCR, TCR-HLA and TCR-CMV co-occurrence, with a repertoire-size bias correction applied to the TCR pairs. A later analysis estimated false discovery rates by permuting HLA or CMV assignments 20 times. In a later analysis, co-occurring TCRs were grouped using DBSCAN, with TCRdist sequence similarity added in when clustering inside HLA-allele-positive subsets. Repertoires with fewer than 30,000 or more than 120,000 public chains were left out of co-occurrence clustering, as were five repertoires with anomalous nucleotide sharing. TCRdb retrieved this table from immuneACCESS and kept in-frame rearrangements only. Not all clones are present; in checked studies, unresolved V genes account for under half, and no reason is known for the remainder. From that table come the V and J calls and clone size; the DNA was used to work out D and trimming. The sample data list 210,000 or so clones, and approximately 82% of these were observed just once. Jointly, the top ten make up about a tenth of the sample.

As encoded in the germline V gene, CDR1 is SGDLS while CDR2 is YYNGEE. Trimming takes 4 bases off V and 7 bases off J; junction bases not matched to a gene: 5. The CDR3 measures 14 amino acids from cysteine to phenylalanine. The kept DNA is CDR3 alone, 42 bases in frame from the first base. Sequenced material: PBMCs. Recombination linked TRBV9 to TRBJ1-2, with TRBD1 identical over 12 junction bases. The sequence came from a woman aged 45-65 years in good health and CMV-seropositive. The CDR3 protein is CASSTGQGARGYTF. The DNA sequence is TGTGCCAGCAGCACGGGACAGGGGGCGCGTGGCTACACCTTC.